Sequencing of this T cell receptor beta chain was carried out in a study of blood T cell repertoires in COVID-19. The CDR3 totals 15 residues. Trimming cost V 1 base and J 3 bases; bases outside gene matches: 3. Germline values: CDR1 MNHNY, CDR2 SVGAGI (reference sequence). Repertoires were generated with immunoSEQ multiplex PCR, while TCRdb's copy carries only in-frame clones and drops some. Among about 370,000 clones listed, around 89% were seen once. This clone has just one count. Specimen: peripheral blood. The receptor was derived from a woman aged 25-40 years with COVID-19, enrolled during active disease. This chain joins TRBV6-6 and TRBJ2-1; 7 bases map to TRBD1. The DNA of the CDR3 is TGTGCCAGCAGTTACTTACAGGGGATCTACAATGAGCAGTTCTTC. As protein: CASSYLQGIYNEQFF.